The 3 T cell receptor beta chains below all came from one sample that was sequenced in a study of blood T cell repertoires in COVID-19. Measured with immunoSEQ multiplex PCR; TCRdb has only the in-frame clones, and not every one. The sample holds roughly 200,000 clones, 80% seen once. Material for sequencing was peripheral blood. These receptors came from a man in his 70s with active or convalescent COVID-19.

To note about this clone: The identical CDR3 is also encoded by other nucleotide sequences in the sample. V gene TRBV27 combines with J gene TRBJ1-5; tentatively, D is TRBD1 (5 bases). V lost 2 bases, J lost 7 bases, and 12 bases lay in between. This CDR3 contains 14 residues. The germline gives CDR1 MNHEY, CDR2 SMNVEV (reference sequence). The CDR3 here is CASSLRGGGQPQHF. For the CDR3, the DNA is TGTGCCAGCAGTTTACGTGGGGGAGGACAGCCCCAGCATTTT.

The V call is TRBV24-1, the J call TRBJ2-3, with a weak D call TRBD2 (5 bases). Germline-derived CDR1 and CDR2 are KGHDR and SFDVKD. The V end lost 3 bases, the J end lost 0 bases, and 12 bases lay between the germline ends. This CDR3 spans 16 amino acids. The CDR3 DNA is TGTGCCACCAGTGATGGAGGACGCGGTAGCACAGATACGCAGTATTTT. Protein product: CATSDGGRGSTDTQYF.

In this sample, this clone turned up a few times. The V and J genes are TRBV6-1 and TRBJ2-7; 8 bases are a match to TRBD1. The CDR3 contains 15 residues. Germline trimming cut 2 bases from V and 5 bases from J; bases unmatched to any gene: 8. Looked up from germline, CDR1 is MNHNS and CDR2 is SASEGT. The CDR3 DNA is TGTGCCAGCAGTGAATATGGGGACAGGAGAAACGAGCAGTACTTC. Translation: CASSEYGDRRNEQYF.